What follows are 22 T cell receptor beta chains derived from one specimen sequenced in a study of cytomegalovirus exposure and HLA in healthy donors. In the PCR, 60 Vbeta and 13 Jbeta primers were used. Repertoires were generated with immunoSEQ multiplex PCR, while TCRdb's copy carries only in-frame clones and drops some. In the table there are around 150,000 clones, approximately 10% of which are singletons. The specimen sequenced was PBMCs. The receptors here all came from a woman in her forties in good health and CMV-seropositive.

The sample holds a few counts of this clone. The chain uses TRBV5-5 and TRBJ1-2, with D maybe TRBD1 (5 bases). CDR3 length: 13 residues. The ends were cut back, 7 bases at V and 4 bases at J, with 14 bases in the middle. Germline V gene lookup returns CDR1 SGHKS and CDR2 YYEKEE (reference sequence). Here the CDR3 DNA reads TGTGCCAGCCGGGTGTGGGGCGTCTATGGCTACACCTTC. This codes for CASRVWGVYGYTF.

The gene calls are TRBV6-5 and TRBJ2-7; 8 bases are shared with TRBD1. Trimming cost V 3 bases and J 2 bases; bases outside gene matches: 6. The germline gives CDR1 MNHEY, CDR2 SVGAGI. This CDR3 is 15 amino acids long. CDR3 amino acids: CASSYAGTGTYEQYF. The CDR3 DNA reads TGTGCCAGCAGTTATGCCGGGACAGGAACCTACGAGCAGTACTTC.

By share, this clone counts as large (0.1 to 1%). The V gene is TRBV5-4, the J gene TRBJ1-2; 10 bases are shared with TRBD1. The germline CDR1 and CDR2 sequences are SGHNT and YYREEE (reference sequence). CDR3 length equals 15 residues. Germline trimming cut 4 bases from V and 2 bases from J; bases unmatched to any gene: 5. CDR3 sequence (DNA): TGTGCCAGCAGCATAAGGGGACAGGGGAACTATGGCTACACCTTC. This encodes CASSIRGQGNYGYTF.

In this sample, this clone turned up a few times. J is TRBJ1-1 and V is TRBV5-1; 9 bases line up with TRBD1. The CDR3 consists of 22 residues. Germline V gene lookup returns CDR1 SGHRS and CDR2 YFSETQ. V shed 4 bases, J shed 3 bases, and the junction held 28 bases outside the gene matches. The CDR3 coding sequence is TGCGCCAGCAGCCTACATTTCCCCGGAACCGCACAGGGGGCGAGGAGGTACACTGAAGCTTTCTTT. Translating gives CASSLHFPGTAQGARRYTEAFF.

The chain carries TRBV11-2 and TRBJ2-2; the D is unclear. This CDR3 spans 14 amino acids. Trimming left V 1 base short and J 1 base short, with 4 bases between. Germline V gene lookup returns CDR1 SGHAT and CDR2 FQNNGV. CDR3 amino acids: CASSLAVNTGELFF. Here the CDR3 DNA reads TGTGCCAGCAGCTTAGCCGTGAACACCGGGGAGCTGTTTTTT.

This chain connects TRBV6-1 to TRBJ1-2, with 7 bases identical to TRBD1. Germline V gives CDR1 MNHNS, CDR2 SASEGT. After removal of 4 bases from V and 12 bases from J, the junction contained 5 bases not matched to a gene. There are 11 residues in the CDR3. CDR3 DNA: TGTGCCAGCAGTGCACAAGGGGGCCACACCTTC. Its translation is CASSAQGGHTF.

V gene TRBV7-2 combines with J gene TRBJ2-1; D gene unclear. Trimming shortened V by 0 bases and J by 9 bases, and 12 bases separated the two germline ends. Germline loops: CDR1 SGHTA, CDR2 FQGNSA. The CDR3 contains 14 residues. Written as DNA, the CDR3 is TGTGCCAGCAGCTTAGCGCTCGGGTACGGTGAGCAGTTCTTC. Protein product: CASSLALGYGEQFF.

The rearrangement joins TRBV19 to TRBJ2-2; D not certain. V was clipped by 6 bases and J by 4 bases, with 6 bases between them. Germline V gene sequence: CDR1 LNHDA, CDR2 SQIVND (reference sequence). This CDR3 comprises 12 residues. The CDR3 DNA reads as TGTGCCAGTAGACCAGGCACCGGGGAGCTGTTTTTT. This gives the protein CASRPGTGELFF.

Notes on this clone: Within the sample, other DNA sequences also encode this same CDR3. The rearrangement links TRBV5-1 to TRBJ2-1; D ambiguous. Per germline, CDR1 SGHRS and CDR2 YFSETQ. This CDR3 region has 15 residues. Trimming shortened V by 0 bases and J by 1 base, and 8 bases separated the two germline ends. The CDR3 here is CASSLGGVSYNEQFF. The CDR3 DNA reads TGCGCCAGCAGCTTGGGCGGAGTGTCCTACAATGAGCAGTTCTTC.

This clone appeared a few times. V gene TRBV10-2 combines with J gene TRBJ1-1; D is uncertain. Germline CDR1 WSHSY, CDR2 SAAADI. This CDR3 comprises 14 residues. Trimming cost V 5 bases and J 0 bases, with 10 bases left between them. The CDR3 protein is CASSIQQMNTEAFF. In nucleotides, the CDR3 is TGCGCCAGCAGTATACAGCAGATGAACACTGAAGCTTTCTTT.

This clone was detected a few times. The rearrangement uses TRBV7-9 and TRBJ1-1; possibly TRBD1 for D (6 bases). Trimming took off 1 base at V and 0 bases at J, with 12 bases between the two ends. CDR1 and CDR2 from the germline V gene are SEHNR and FQNEAQ (reference sequence). The CDR3 covers 16 residues. CDR3 DNA sequence: TGTGCCAGCAGCTTAGTCGGGGGGCCCATGAACACTGAAGCTTTCTTT. Residues: CASSLVGGPMNTEAFF.

The rearrangement uses TRBV4-1 and TRBJ2-3; 7 nucleotides line up with TRBD1. The germline V gene has CDR1 MGHRA and CDR2 YSYEKL. The CDR3 sequence is 15 residues long. V dropped 4 bases and J dropped 0; count of bases not matched to a gene: 4. The CDR3 DNA is TGCGCCAGCAGCCTAACGGGACAGAGCACAGATACGCAGTATTTT. Encoded protein: CASSLTGQSTDTQYF.

The sample holds a few counts of this clone. This rearrangement joins TRBV6-1 to TRBJ1-1; no reliable D call. Germline V gives CDR1 MNHNS, CDR2 SASEGT. The CDR3 runs 13 residues. Trimming left V 6 bases short and J 1 base short, with 9 bases between. In DNA, the CDR3 is TGTGCCAGCAGGACAAACCCGAACACTGAAGCTTTCTTT. Its translation is CASRTNPNTEAFF.

This clone was counted between two and nine times. The gene calls are TRBV9 and TRBJ1-2; 10 positions agree with TRBD1. In germline, CDR1 is SGDLS, CDR2 YYNGEE. This CDR3 comprises 15 residues. V lost 7 bases and J lost 4; bases outside the gene matches: 10. CDR3 nucleotide sequence: TGTGCCAGCGGAAAAGACAGGGGGCTTGGCTATGGCTACACCTTC. It codes for CASGKDRGLGYGYTF.

This clone was observed a few times. This sequence joins TRBV27 and TRBJ2-3; D remains unclear. Trimming pared 9 bases from V and 2 bases from J, leaving 15 bases between. Germline V CDR1 and CDR2: MNHEY, SMNVEV (reference sequence). CDR3 length: 14 amino acids. CDR3 nucleotides: TGTGCCAGTAAGAACACGCAATACACAGATACGCAGTATTTT. As protein: CASKNTQYTDTQYF.

This clone was detected a few times. This chain uses TRBV29-1 with TRBJ1-2, with a possible D match to TRBD1 (6 bases). The germline V gene encodes CDR1 SQVTM and CDR2 ANQGSEA. Trimming stripped 5 bases from V and 0 bases from J, with 10 bases between. The CDR3 has 13 residues. In nucleotides, the CDR3 is TGCAGCGTTCAGGACAGTTCTAACTATGGCTACACCTTC. This encodes CSVQDSSNYGYTF.

This clone was recorded a few times. V is TRBV7-2 and J is TRBJ2-7; the match to TRBD1 covers 7 bases. The V gene's germline CDR1 is SGHTA and CDR2 FQGNSA. V lost 4 bases to trimming and J lost 1 base; unmatched junction nucleotides: 4. This CDR3 comprises 14 residues. CDR3 bases: TGTGCCAGCAGCTCTACGACAGGGTCCTACGAGCAGTACTTC. This sequence encodes CASSSTTGSYEQYF.

This clone turned up a few times. Compared with germline, one end of the junction differs, possibly owing to a read error. The chain carries TRBV6-5 and TRBJ2-7; tentative D call: TRBD1 (6 bases). Germline V lookup: CDR1 MNHEY, CDR2 SVGAGI. CDR3 length: 13 amino acids. This CDR3 is CASSATLQGRGLF. In nucleotides, the CDR3 is TGTGCCAGCAGTGCCACCTTACAGGGTAGGGGCCTCTTC.

The chain couples TRBV11-3 to TRBJ2-3; 11 nucleotides match TRBD2. V was pared by 2 bases and J by 3 bases, with 7 bases of the junction left unmatched. There are 17 residues in the CDR3. Germline V gives CDR1 SGHNT, CDR2 YENEEA. In nucleotides, the CDR3 is TGTGCCAGCAGCTTACGTAGCGGGGGGGGTTGGACAGATACGCAGTATTTT. Amino acids: CASSLRSGGGWTDTQYF.

V is TRBV5-1 and J is TRBJ1-4; 8 nucleotides line up with TRBD1. Germline loops: CDR1 SGHRS, CDR2 YFSETQ. The CDR3 runs 15 residues. V lost 1 base to trimming and J lost 7 bases; unmatched junction nucleotides: 6. The CDR3 nucleotides are TGCGCCAGCAGCTTGCAAGGACAGGGTTTTGAAAAACTGTTTTTT. Translating gives CASSLQGQGFEKLFF.

This clone has just a few counts. This chain joins TRBV6-5 and TRBJ1-1; D gene uncertain. V was pared by 7 bases and J by 0 bases, with 6 bases between. The germline gives CDR1 MNHEY, CDR2 SVGAGI. CDR3 length: 12 residues. The CDR3: CASMSVNTEAFF. CDR3 coding DNA: TGTGCCAGCATGTCTGTGAACACTGAAGCTTTCTTT.

This sequence joins TRBV6-5 and TRBJ2-1; TRBD2 might be the D (5 bases). V was cut by 2 bases and J by 0 bases, with 5 bases left in between. Germline V CDR1 and CDR2: MNHEY, SVGAGI. This CDR3 region has 14 residues. In DNA form, the CDR3 reads TGTGCCAGCAGTTACGGGAGCTCCTACAATGAGCAGTTCTTC. It codes for CASSYGSSYNEQFF.